This section outlines one T cell receptor (beta chain) sequence together with its context. This sample is drawn from a study of technical replicates of blood from several donors. Sequencing used immunoSEQ multiplex PCR; TCRdb keeps in-frame clones, though not all of them. The sample has about 70,000 clones, under 99% seen once. The CDR3 spans 14 residues. Germline V lookup: CDR1 SGHTA, CDR2 FQGNSA. V lost 8 bases and J 0 bases, leaving 12 bases between the germline ends. The clonotype comes from a human donor in good health. The chain recombines TRBV7-2 with TRBJ2-3, with D tentatively TRBD2 (5 bases). Specimen: T cells isolated from PBMCs. The CDR3 coding sequence is TGTGCCAGCCGTTCACTAGGTAGCACAGATACGCAGTATTTT. This codes for CASRSLGSTDTQYF.